This entry lists 32 T cell receptor beta chains sequenced from one sample in a study of blood T cell repertoires in COVID-19. Repertoires were generated with immunoSEQ multiplex PCR, while TCRdb's copy carries only in-frame clones and drops some. This sample has 59,000 or so clones; around 86% occur once, and the top ten carry 25% to 35%. The sequenced sample consisted of peripheral blood. These receptors came from a woman aged 80 or older with active or convalescent COVID-19.

In DNA, the CDR3 is TGTGCCAGCAGCCAAGTCACAGGGGGGGGCTATGGCTACACCTTC. Protein: CASSQVTGGGYGYTF. The V call is TRBV3-1 (or the pseudogene TRBV3-2), the J call TRBJ1-2; the match to TRBD1 covers 8 bases. Germline-derived CDR1 and CDR2 are LGHDT and YNNKEL (reference sequence). The CDR3 contains 15 residues. V lost 1 base to trimming and J lost 4 bases; unmatched junction nucleotides: 5.

The rearrangement joins TRBV7-2 to TRBJ2-2; 9 positions agree with TRBD1. The CDR3 covers 18 residues. Germline V gene sequence: CDR1 SGHTA, CDR2 FQGNSA. After removal of 5 bases from V and 5 bases from J, the junction contained 15 bases not matched to a gene. CDR3 sequence (DNA): TGTGCCAGCAGCCCACTCTCGGTCGGGACAGGGTATACCGGGGAGCTGTTTTTT. Amino acids: CASSPLSVGTGYTGELFF. The full variable domain, rest sourced from reference TRBV7-2 and TRBJ2-2, is GAGVSQSPSNKVTEKGKDVELRCDPISGHTALYWYRQSLGQGLEFLIYFQGNSAPDKSGLPSDRFSAERTGGSVSTLTIQRTQQEDSAVYLCASSPLSVGTGYTGELFFGEGSRLTVL.

The CDR3 DNA reads as TGTGCCATCAGTGTGGACAGGGCTTATGGCTACACCTTC. The encoded protein is CAISVDRAYGYTF. The chain employs TRBV10-3 and TRBJ1-2, with 8 bases that match TRBD1. The CDR3 contains 13 residues. Germline assignment: CDR1 ENHRY and CDR2 SYGVKD. V dropped 4 bases and J dropped 5; count of bases not matched to a gene: 3.

The rearrangement links TRBV12-3 or TRBV12-4 to TRBJ1-6; D is unresolved. The CDR3 covers 11 residues. V lost 4 bases to trimming and J lost 16 bases, with 11 bases between them. DNA of the CDR3: TGTGCCAGCAGTTCATACAGTACACTCCACTTT. Protein product: CASSSYSTLHF.

The CDR3 bases are TGTGCCAGCAGTTACGGGGGGGCAAGTCAGCCCCAGCATTTT. Translation: CASSYGGASQPQHF. The chain employs TRBV6-5 and TRBJ1-5, with a weak D call TRBD1 (6 bases). CDR3 length: 14 amino acids. CDR1 MNHEY and CDR2 SVGAGI come from the germline V gene. The V end was cut by 2 bases, the J end by 6 bases, with 11 bases between.

The J gene is TRBJ1-1, the V gene TRBV6-4, with D maybe TRBD1 (6 bases). Trimming removed 0 bases from V and 7 bases from J, with 15 bases in between. Germline assignment: CDR1 MRHNA and CDR2 SNTAGT. The CDR3 sequence is 15 residues long. In DNA form, the CDR3 reads TGTGCCAGCAGTGACTCGAACCAGGGGATCGGTGAAGCTTTCTTT. Residues: CASSDSNQGIGEAFF.

The chain employs TRBV6-5 and TRBJ1-2, with 9 bases matching TRBD1. The length of the CDR3 is 15 residues. After removal of 4 bases from V and 5 bases from J, the junction contained 8 bases not matched to a gene. Germline V gene data show CDR1 as MNHEY and CDR2 as SVGAGI. The CDR3 DNA reads TGTGCCAGCAGTTCCCTGGACAGGGGTAGATATGGCTACACCTTC. Amino acids: CASSSLDRGRYGYTF.

The chain couples TRBV7-2 to TRBJ2-2, with 9 positions matching TRBD2. After removal of 5 bases from V and 4 bases from J, the junction contained 17 bases not matched to a gene. CDR1 SGHTA and CDR2 FQGNSA come from the germline V gene. This CDR3 contains 19 residues. CDR3 region: CASSPPRADLAGFTGELFF. The CDR3 region has the DNA TGTGCCAGCAGCCCCCCGAGGGCCGATCTAGCGGGGTTCACCGGGGAGCTGTTTTTT. Full variable domain (outside the CDR3, taken from reference TRBV7-2 and TRBJ2-2): GAGVSQSPSNKVTEKGKDVELRCDPISGHTALYWYRQSLGQGLEFLIYFQGNSAPDKSGLPSDRFSAERTGGSVSTLTIQRTQQEDSAVYLCASSPPRADLAGFTGELFFGEGSRLTVL.

V gene TRBV6-2 or TRBV6-3 combines with J gene TRBJ1-5, with D uncertain. The CDR3 extends over 16 amino acids. V was cut by 5 bases and J by 4 bases, with 18 bases left in between. Germline V CDR1 and CDR2: MNHEY, SVGEGT. Here the CDR3 reads CASSRFDLQRNQPQHF. CDR3 sequence (DNA): TGTGCCAGCAGTCGTTTTGACCTACAGCGGAATCAGCCCCAGCATTTT.

The rearrangement links TRBV19 to TRBJ1-1; tentatively, D is TRBD1 (5 bases). Trimming took 4 bases from V and 0 from J, leaving 18 bases between them. Germline V lookup: CDR1 LNHDA, CDR2 SQIVND (reference sequence). The length of the CDR3 is 17 residues. The CDR3 is CASSSEWGRIMNTEAFF. DNA for the CDR3: TGTGCCAGTAGTAGTGAATGGGGCAGAATAATGAACACTGAAGCTTTCTTT.

Only one count was recorded for this clone. The rearrangement joins TRBV24-1 to TRBJ1-2; a weak D match, TRBD1 (5 bases). Per the germline V gene, CDR1 is KGHDR and CDR2 is SFDVKD. The CDR3 runs to 14 residues. The germline V and J ends were trimmed by 0 bases and 3 bases, with 7 bases remaining between them. This CDR3 reads CATSDLFRDYGYTF. CDR3 in DNA: TGTGCCACCAGTGATTTGTTCAGGGACTATGGCTACACCTTC.

The chain combines TRBV3-1 (or the pseudogene TRBV3-2) with TRBJ1-3, with 7 positions matching TRBD1. Germline trimming cut 6 bases from V and 1 base from J; bases unmatched to any gene: 6. Germline CDR1 LGHDT, CDR2 YNNKEL (reference sequence). The CDR3 consists of 15 residues. The CDR3 DNA reads TGTGCCAGCAGGACGACGACAGGGTCTGGAAACACCATATATTTT. Translating it yields CASRTTTGSGNTIYF.

The rearrangement uses TRBV6-5 and TRBJ2-1; the D gene is possibly TRBD2 (5 bases). CDR1 and CDR2 (germline): MNHEY, SVGAGI. The V end lost 0 bases, the J end lost 7 bases, and 10 bases lay between the germline ends. The CDR3 is 14 residues long. Written as DNA, the CDR3 is TGTGCCAGCAGTTACTCGGGTCGAGGGAATGAGCAGTTCTTC. Translated, it gives CASSYSGRGNEQFF.

V and J are TRBV24-1 and TRBJ2-1; 7 nucleotides match TRBD2. V shed 6 bases, J shed 5 bases, and the junction held 9 bases outside the gene matches. This CDR3 spans 15 amino acids. Germline V gene sequence: CDR1 KGHDR, CDR2 SFDVKD. CDR3 coding DNA: TGTGCCACCAGTCAAGCGGGGCGAGGACACAATGAGCAGTTCTTC. It yields the protein CATSQAGRGHNEQFF.

This sequence joins TRBV18 and TRBJ1-2; possible D gene TRBD1, 6 bases. The CDR3 consists of 14 residues. The germline V gene encodes CDR1 KGHSH and CDR2 LQKENI. V shed 2 bases and J shed 4 bases, with 11 bases lying between them. CDR3 in DNA: TGTGCCAGCTCACCAGAAATAGGGGGCTATGGCTACACCTTC. Its protein is CASSPEIGGYGYTF.

The chain combines TRBV29-1 with TRBJ2-6; D unclear. This CDR3 has 13 residues. V dropped 6 bases and J dropped 4 bases, with 10 bases sitting between them. The germline CDR1 and CDR2 sequences are SQVTM and ANQGSEA. CDR3 nucleotides: TGCAGCGTAACAGTACAGGGGGCCAACGTCCTGACTTTC. Protein: CSVTVQGANVLTF.

This clone was detected a few times. The chain recombines TRBV9 with TRBJ2-2; 7 positions agree with TRBD1. Germline CDR1 reads SGDLS; CDR2 reads YYNGEE. After removal of 2 bases from V and 11 bases from J, the junction contained 6 bases not matched to a gene. The CDR3 spans 13 residues. The CDR3: CASSVEGARELFF. DNA for the CDR3: TGTGCCAGCAGCGTTGAGGGGGCGAGAGAGCTGTTTTTT.

The rearrangement uses TRBV2 and TRBJ2-7; D remains unclear. This CDR3 region has 11 residues. Looked up from germline, CDR1 is SNHLY and CDR2 is FYNNEI. The V and J ends lost 7 bases and 10 bases respectively, with 14 bases between them. The CDR3 DNA reads as TGTGCCAGCAAGATGAACAGCCTCCAGTACTTC. Translation: CASKMNSLQYF. The full variable domain, in which reference TRBV2 and TRBJ2-7 provide the parts outside the CDR3, is EPEVTQTPSHQVTQMGQEVILRCVPISNHLYFYWYRQILGQKVEFLVSFYNNEISEKSEIFDDQFSVERPDGSNFTLKIRSTKLEDSAMYFCASKMNSLQYFGPGTRLTVT.

CDR3 amino acids: CASSFKGLASGNTIYF. The CDR3 DNA reads TGTGCCAGCAGTTTCAAGGGGCTGGCTTCTGGAAACACCATATATTTT. The chain carries TRBV6-5 and TRBJ1-3, with a possible D match to TRBD1 (5 bases). CDR1 and CDR2 from the germline V gene are MNHEY and SVGAGI. With 4 bases removed from V and 1 base from J, the gap between germline ends came to 14 bases. This CDR3 is 16 amino acids long.

V gene TRBV6-5 combines with J gene TRBJ2-7; 8 nucleotides agree with TRBD2. The CDR3 sequence is 15 residues long. The germline gives CDR1 MNHEY, CDR2 SVGAGI. Losses at the gene ends were 2 bases for V and 7 bases for J; bases not matched to a gene: 10. The CDR3 DNA reads as TGTGCCAGCAGTTACCCTGAAGCGGGAGTAAGGGAGCAGTACTTC. Translation gives CASSYPEAGVREQYF.

The V and J genes are TRBV7-9 and TRBJ1-1; D not certain. Trimming left V 1 base short and J 11 bases short, with 14 bases between. The length of the CDR3 is 13 residues. CDR1 is SEHNR and CDR2 is FQNEAQ in the germline V gene (reference sequence). The CDR3 sequence is CASSLGAGNWAFF. In DNA form, the CDR3 reads TGTGCCAGCAGCTTAGGGGCGGGAAACTGGGCTTTCTTT.

In its sample, this clone was seen a few times. This chain connects TRBV29-1 to TRBJ1-1, with D uncertain. Trimming took off 6 bases at V and 3 bases at J, with 11 bases between the two ends. Per germline, CDR1 SQVTM and CDR2 ANQGSEA. This CDR3 is 12 amino acids long. The CDR3 loop is CSVVRGYTEAFF. CDR3 nucleotide sequence: TGCAGCGTGGTACGAGGATACACTGAAGCTTTCTTT.

The genes are TRBV4-3 and TRBJ2-7; TRBD1 is a possible D gene (5 bases). Germline V gene sequence: CDR1 LGHNA, CDR2 YSLEER. Trimming cost V 0 bases and J 4 bases, with 13 bases left between them. The CDR3 loop spans 15 amino acids. The CDR3 spells CASSQEQGPLYEQYF. In DNA, the CDR3 is TGCGCCAGCAGCCAAGAGCAGGGCCCCCTGTACGAGCAGTACTTC.

The chain couples TRBV30 to TRBJ1-6; a weak D match, TRBD1 (5 bases). Trimming pared 5 bases from V and 4 bases from J, leaving 15 bases between. This CDR3 has 15 residues. Looked up from germline, CDR1 is GTSNPN and CDR2 is SVGIG (reference sequence). The chain's CDR3 is CAWLLDSLYNSPLHF. CDR3 sequence (DNA): TGTGCCTGGCTCCTCGACAGCCTTTATAATTCACCCCTCCACTTT.

The chain joins TRBV5-5 to TRBJ1-1, with TRBD1 as a possible D gene (5 bases). CDR1 is SGHKS and CDR2 is YYEKEE in the germline V gene (reference sequence). The V and J ends lost 4 bases and 1 base respectively, with 11 bases between them. The CDR3 is 14 amino acids. CDR3 bases: TGTGCCAGCAGCGCGGGACCCACGAACACTGAAGCTTTCTTT. It translates to CASSAGPTNTEAFF.

The chain uses TRBV7-3 and TRBJ1-2, with D tentatively TRBD1 (6 bases). V was pared by 6 bases and J by 4 bases, with 9 bases between. CDR1 is SGHTA, CDR2 FQGTGA, per germline. This CDR3 is 12 amino acids long. CDR3 protein: CASRTGSYGYTF. CDR3 bases: TGTGCCAGCAGGACAGGATCCTATGGCTACACCTTC.

The chain uses TRBV7-8 and TRBJ1-5, with 10 bases matching TRBD1. Germline CDR1 and CDR2: SGHVS and FQNEAQ. The J segment lost 4 bases and the V segment lost 6 bases, leaving 6 bases of the junction unmatched. The CDR3 sequence is 15 residues long. CDR3 amino acids: CASSAGTGENQPQHF. The CDR3 DNA reads as TGTGCCAGCAGTGCTGGGACAGGGGAAAATCAGCCCCAGCATTTT.

The CDR3 spells CASGTGDYNEQFF. The CDR3 region has the DNA TGTGCCAGTGGGACAGGGGACTACAATGAGCAGTTCTTC. The chain links TRBV6-6 to TRBJ2-1, with 10 bases aligning to TRBD1. The CDR3 loop spans 13 amino acids. The germline V gene encodes CDR1 MNHNY and CDR2 SVGAGI (reference sequence). With V trimmed by 9 bases and J by 3 bases, 2 bases remained unmatched.

J is TRBJ1-3 and V is TRBV27, with no clear D. CDR1 is MNHEY and CDR2 is SMNVEV in the germline V gene (reference sequence). Trimming pared 3 bases from V and 3 bases from J, leaving 6 bases between. The length of the CDR3 is 13 residues. For the CDR3, the DNA is TGTGCCAGCAGTTTGGGCCTTGGAAACACCATATATTTT. This sequence encodes CASSLGLGNTIYF.

The chain carries TRBV20-1 and TRBJ2-1, with TRBD2 matching 7 bases. Germline CDR1 and CDR2: DFQATT and SNEGSKA (reference sequence). This CDR3 comprises 11 residues. With 6 bases clipped from V and 8 bases from J, the junction kept 4 bases outside the gene matches. CDR3 nucleotide sequence: TGCAGTGCCCATCGGGGGGATGAGCAGTTCTTC. Translating it yields CSAHRGDEQFF.

The V gene is TRBV2, the J gene TRBJ2-1; 10 bases map to TRBD2. V lost 6 bases, J lost 8 bases, and 7 bases stayed unmatched. The CDR3 has 14 amino acids. The germline CDR1 and CDR2 sequences are SNHLY and FYNNEI. CDR3 nucleotide sequence: TGTGCCAGCAGGCAGGAGCGGGGGGGCCATGAGCAGTTCTTC. Residues: CASRQERGGHEQFF.

By proportion, this clone is medium-sized. The gene calls are TRBV7-9 and TRBJ2-5; possible D gene TRBD2, 7 bases. This CDR3 has 18 amino acids. CDR1 is SEHNR, CDR2 FQNEAQ, per germline (reference sequence). V lost 8 bases and J lost 4, with 29 bases in between. CDR3 bases: TGTGCCAGCTTGGGGACTTGGGGGGGCCCCCGCCACGGAGAGACCCAGTACTTC. It encodes CASLGTWGGPRHGETQYF.